Each of the 16 T cell receptor beta chains below was sequenced from the same sample in a study of cytomegalovirus exposure and HLA in healthy donors. In the PCR, 60 Vbeta and 13 Jbeta primers were used. Some clones are missing from TCRdb's copy, which holds only in-frame ones; the method was immunoSEQ multiplex PCR. The data show 120,000 to 150,000 clones, with around 75% seen just once and around 4.7% held by the top ten. Sequenced material: PBMCs. These receptors were obtained from a man aged 55 to 69 in good health and CMV-seronegative.

The chain has TRBV15 and TRBJ1-5; the D gene is possibly TRBD1 (6 bases). V was pared by 3 bases and J by 5 bases, with 23 bases between. The germline V gene has CDR1 LNHNV and CDR2 YYDKDF (reference sequence). The CDR3 is made up of 18 amino acids. This chain's CDR3 is CATSRAFRRGGHDQPQHF. DNA for the CDR3: TGTGCCACCAGCAGGGCCTTTAGAAGGGGGGGGCATGATCAGCCCCAGCATTTT.

The chain couples TRBV7-2 to TRBJ2-1; 12 bases are a match to TRBD2. The CDR3 length is 14 residues. V was pared by 9 bases and J by 9 bases, with 9 bases of the junction left unmatched. Per the germline V gene, CDR1 is SGHTA and CDR2 is FQGNSA. CDR3 sequence (DNA): TGTGCCAGTCGGACTAGCGGGACTTTGGGTGAGCAGTTCTTC. Translation: CASRTSGTLGEQFF.

This sequence joins TRBV7-3 and TRBJ2-5; no clear D. CDR3 length: 13 residues. Germline CDR1 is SGHTA and CDR2 is FQGTGA. V dropped 4 bases and J dropped 5 bases, with 11 bases sitting between them. The CDR3 region is CASSSTPLETQYF. DNA of the CDR3: TGTGCCAGCAGCTCCACACCTTTGGAGACCCAGTACTTC.

The chain couples TRBV13 to TRBJ2-7; tentatively, D is TRBD2 (6 bases). The CDR3 has 14 amino acids. Deletions cut 1 base from V and 3 bases from J, with 10 bases between. Germline CDR1 is PRHDT and CDR2 is FYEKMQ (reference sequence). CDR3 DNA sequence: TGTGCCAGCAGCTTAGAGCGGGCCAACTACGAGCAGTACTTC. Its translation: CASSLERANYEQYF. Full variable domain (remainder filled in from reference TRBV13 and TRBJ2-7): AAGVIQSPRHLIKEKRETATLKCYPIPRHDTVYWYQQGPGQDPQFLISFYEKMQSDKGSIPDRFSAQQFSDYHSELNMSSLELGDSALYFCASSLERANYEQYFGPGTRLTVT.

This rearrangement joins TRBV28 to TRBJ2-7, with D possibly being TRBD2 (6 bases). Trimming removed 2 bases at V and 6 bases at J, with 20 bases between. Germline values: CDR1 MDHEN, CDR2 SYDVKM. This CDR3 has 16 residues. In nucleotides, the CDR3 is TGTGCCAGCAGTTTAATTGCGGGGCCCCCCGCCACCGAGCAGTACTTC. Protein: CASSLIAGPPATEQYF.

This rearrangement joins TRBV5-4 to TRBJ1-1, with 7 bases aligning to TRBD1. V gave up 4 bases and J gave up 3 bases; unmatched junction bases: 12. The germline gives CDR1 SGHNT, CDR2 YYREEE (reference sequence). This CDR3 is 16 amino acids long. CDR3 sequence (DNA): TGTGCCAGCAGCCCCGGGACAGTGGCGCGGCACACTGAAGCTTTCTTT. Amino acids: CASSPGTVARHTEAFF.

The rearrangement uses TRBV5-1 and TRBJ2-1, with 8 positions matching TRBD2. This CDR3 has 16 residues. Germline-derived CDR1 and CDR2 are SGHRS and YFSETQ. The junction had 10 bases not matched to a gene; V was cut back by 5 bases and J by 3 bases. Here the CDR3 DNA reads TGCGCCAGCAGTTTGAGTCCTCTAGCGGGCTACAATGAGCAGTTCTTC. Translating gives CASSLSPLAGYNEQFF. Complete variable domain (other parts from reference TRBV5-1 and TRBJ2-1): KAGVTQTPRYLIKTRGQQVTLSCSPISGHRSVSWYQQTPGQGLQFLFEYFSETQRNKGNFPGRFSGRQFSNSRSEMNVSTLELGDSALYLCASSLSPLAGYNEQFFGPGTRLTVL.

The chain uses TRBV5-1 and TRBJ1-5; 7 nucleotides match TRBD1. The ends lost 4 bases at V and 5 bases at J; junction bases unmatched: 6. This CDR3 is built from 14 residues. Germline V lookup: CDR1 SGHRS, CDR2 YFSETQ. The DNA for the CDR3 is TGCGCCAGCAGCATCGGGACAGCCGATCAGCCCCAGCATTTT. Translating gives CASSIGTADQPQHF. The whole variable domain, remainder taken from reference TRBV5-1 and TRBJ1-5, is KAGVTQTPRYLIKTRGQQVTLSCSPISGHRSVSWYQQTPGQGLQFLFEYFSETQRNKGNFPGRFSGRQFSNSRSEMNVSTLELGDSALYLCASSIGTADQPQHFGDGTRLSIL.

The chain links TRBV7-2 to TRBJ2-5, with 12 bases that match TRBD2. The DNA end is a closer match to TRBJ2-7, so the J assignment may be wrong. The CDR3 spans 16 residues. Germline values: CDR1 SGHTA, CDR2 FQGNSA. The CDR3 loop is CASSAGASGRGYEQYF. The CDR3 nucleotides are TGTGCCAGCAGCGCGGGAGCTAGCGGGAGGGGCTACGAGCAGTACTTC.

This clone was seen only a few times. The chain combines TRBV30 with TRBJ1-2; TRBD1 aligns across 8 bases. Per the germline V gene, CDR1 is GTSNPN and CDR2 is SVGIG (reference sequence). This CDR3 is 16 amino acids long. V shed 4 bases and J 2 bases; nucleotides not matched to a gene: 12. CDR3 protein: CAWTARDRPENYGYTF. DNA of the CDR3: TGTGCCTGGACCGCTAGGGACAGGCCCGAGAACTATGGCTACACCTTC.

The chain employs TRBV25-1 and TRBJ2-3, with TRBD2 as a possible D gene (5 bases). CDR3 size: 14 residues. Germline V gene sequence: CDR1 MGHDK, CDR2 SYGVNS. The V and J ends lost 6 bases and 4 bases respectively, with 14 bases between them. Here the CDR3 DNA reads TGTGCCAGCAGCCCACCGGGGTCCCCAGATACGCAGTATTTT. Translating it yields CASSPPGSPDTQYF.

This clone appeared once. CDR3 protein: CASSRDRDEPQHF. CDR3 nucleotide sequence: TGCGCCAGCAGCCGGGACAGGGACGAGCCCCAGCATTTT. The chain has TRBV5-1 and TRBJ1-5, with TRBD1 matching over 9 bases. The germline V gene has CDR1 SGHRS and CDR2 YFSETQ. V dropped 4 bases and J dropped 8; count of bases not matched to a gene: 4. The CDR3 extends over 13 amino acids.

There are a few counts of this clone. The chain couples TRBV7-9 to TRBJ2-3; D is perhaps TRBD2 (5 bases). Trimming pared 5 bases from V and 0 bases from J, leaving 12 bases between. Germline CDR1 reads SEHNR; CDR2 reads FQNEAQ (reference sequence). This CDR3 has 15 residues. CDR3 sequence: CASSPPGLSTDTQYF. CDR3 coding DNA: TGTGCCAGCAGCCCCCCCGGACTTAGCACAGATACGCAGTATTTT.

The rearrangement links TRBV7-2 to TRBJ2-7; D perhaps matches TRBD1 (6 bases). Germline CDR1 reads SGHTA; CDR2 reads FQGNSA. This CDR3 has 12 residues. Between the trimmed V and J ends, which lost 5 bases and 5 bases, there was a span of 10 bases. As DNA, the CDR3 is TGTGCCAGCAGCACCAGGGGTAACGAGCAGTACTTC. This translates into CASSTRGNEQYF.

The count of this clone is one. The chain joins TRBV7-9 to TRBJ2-5, with TRBD2 identical over 7 bases. The ends lost 3 bases at V and 3 bases at J; junction bases unmatched: 4. The CDR3 sequence is 14 residues long. CDR1 and CDR2 (germline): SEHNR, FQNEAQ (reference sequence). The CDR3 here is CASSFRLAEETQYF. In DNA, the CDR3 is TGTGCCAGCAGCTTTCGTCTAGCGGAAGAGACCCAGTACTTC.

This clone has just a few counts. Written as DNA, the CDR3 is TGTGCCAGCAGTTCGGGACAGGGGATCTCCTACGAGCAGTACTTC. Amino acid sequence: CASSSGQGISYEQYF. The chain couples TRBV27 to TRBJ2-7; 10 bases align to TRBD1. Germline V lookup: CDR1 MNHEY, CDR2 SMNVEV (reference sequence). The CDR3 is made up of 15 amino acids. V lost 4 bases, J lost 0 bases, and 3 bases stayed unmatched.